These 18 T cell receptor beta chains were sequenced from one sample in a study of blood T cell repertoires in COVID-19. Assay used: immunoSEQ multiplex PCR; TCRdb lists only in-frame clones, some missing. The repertoire includes about 190,000 clones, 80% to 90% of them detected once, and about 5% sits in the top ten. Sequenced: peripheral blood. Receptors originate from a woman older than 75 with acute or convalescent COVID-19.

The V call is TRBV20-1, the J call TRBJ1-2, with D unresolved. Looked up from germline, CDR1 is DFQATT and CDR2 is SNEGSKA (reference sequence). The V end lost 4 bases, the J end lost 4 bases, and 7 bases lay between the germline ends. CDR3 length: 11 amino acids. DNA of the CDR3: TGCAGTGCTATACGGGGCTATGGCTACACCTTC. Residues: CSAIRGYGYTF.

The chain links TRBV7-2 to TRBJ2-1, with D possibly TRBD1 on 5 matching bases. Germline V gene data show CDR1 as SGHTA and CDR2 as FQGNSA. CDR3 length: 14 residues. The V end lost 1 base, the J end lost 8 bases, and 12 bases lay between the germline ends. The CDR3 region is CASSLEGLVDEQFF. The CDR3 DNA sequence: TGTGCCAGCAGCTTAGAGGGGTTGGTGGATGAGCAGTTCTTC.

This chain links TRBV7-2 with TRBJ2-2; TRBD2 agrees at 7 bases. V lost 3 bases, J lost 2 bases, and 6 bases stayed unmatched. The CDR3 spans 16 residues. CDR1 SGHTA and CDR2 FQGNSA come from the germline V gene. CDR3 coding DNA: TGTGCCAGCAGCTTTGAGGCTAGCGGAAACACCGGGGAGCTGTTTTTT. Translation: CASSFEASGNTGELFF.

This chain connects TRBV9 to TRBJ1-6, with D perhaps TRBD1 (5 bases). This CDR3 contains 12 residues. V lost 3 bases and J 8 bases, leaving 6 bases between the germline ends. Per germline, CDR1 SGDLS and CDR2 YYNGEE. CDR3 region: CASSEQDSPLHF. CDR3 DNA: TGTGCCAGCAGCGAACAGGATTCACCCCTCCACTTT.

The chain combines TRBV6-6 with TRBJ1-3; tentatively, D is TRBD1 (6 bases). Between the trimmed V and J ends, which lost 6 bases and 0 bases, there was a span of 12 bases. The CDR3 sequence is 15 residues long. Germline V CDR1 and CDR2: MNHNY, SVGAGI (reference sequence). CDR3 region: CASSPGALSGNTIYF. CDR3 DNA: TGTGCCAGCAGCCCAGGGGCCCTCTCTGGAAACACCATATATTTT.

This chain connects TRBV5-1 to TRBJ1-1, with D possibly TRBD1 on 5 matching bases. The CDR3 totals 16 residues. The germline V gene has CDR1 SGHRS and CDR2 YFSETQ. The V end lost 1 base, the J end lost 1 base, and 14 bases lay between the germline ends. In nucleotides, the CDR3 is TGCGCCAGCAGCTTGTTGGGTGGGGCGACGAACACTGAAGCTTTCTTT. Translated, it gives CASSLLGGATNTEAFF.

The gene calls are TRBV11-2 and TRBJ2-7, with 8 bases that match TRBD1. This CDR3 region has 17 residues. J lost 3 bases, V lost 0 bases, and 10 bases had no gene match. CDR1 is SGHAT and CDR2 is FQNNGV in the germline V gene. CDR3: CASSLDTWTGQSYEQYF. The DNA for the CDR3 is TGTGCCAGCAGCTTAGATACCTGGACAGGGCAAAGCTACGAGCAGTACTTC.

The chain combines TRBV11-3 with TRBJ2-3; a weak D match, TRBD2 (7 bases). The CDR3 extends over 17 amino acids. The germline V gene encodes CDR1 SGHNT and CDR2 YENEEA. Deletions cut 0 bases from V and 6 bases from J, with 19 bases between. Written as DNA, the CDR3 is TGTGCCAGCAGCTTAGATGGTAGCGGGTGGGGGGCCGATACGCAGTATTTT. This codes for CASSLDGSGWGADTQYF.

This chain joins TRBV12-3 or TRBV12-4 and TRBJ2-5; 8 nucleotides align to TRBD1. The CDR3 spans 13 residues. The V gene end was trimmed by 5 bases and the J gene end by 4 bases; junction bases not matched to a gene: 3. The chain's CDR3 is CASSPGQGETQYF. DNA of the CDR3: TGTGCCAGCAGTCCAGGACAGGGAGAGACCCAGTACTTC.

This chain uses TRBV11-2 with TRBJ2-3; D not resolved. Trimming took off 2 bases at V and 5 bases at J, with 5 bases between the two ends. Germline assignment: CDR1 SGHAT and CDR2 FQNNGV. This CDR3 is 12 amino acids long. Written as DNA, the CDR3 is TGTGCCAGCAGCTTAATCAGAGATACGCAGTATTTT. It encodes CASSLIRDTQYF.

In nucleotides, the CDR3 is TGTGCCAGCTCACCACGGGGGGGGCCCACTGAAGCTTTCTTT. Protein product: CASSPRGGPTEAFF. The chain is built from TRBV18 and TRBJ1-1; possible D gene TRBD1, 6 bases. V was trimmed by 1 base and J by 4 bases, leaving 10 bases between them. CDR3 length: 14 residues. The germline V gene encodes CDR1 KGHSH and CDR2 LQKENI.

This chain connects TRBV6-1 to TRBJ2-3, with D possibly TRBD2 on 6 matching bases. Between the trimmed V and J ends, which lost 3 bases and 6 bases, there was a span of 16 bases. The CDR3 loop spans 15 amino acids. From germline, CDR1 is MNHNS and CDR2 SASEGT. CDR3 in amino acids: CASSDRAGPVDTQYF. CDR3 DNA: TGTGCCAGCAGTGATAGAGCGGGCCCTGTGGATACGCAGTATTTT.

The gene calls are TRBV14 and TRBJ2-1; 8 bases map to TRBD2. V lost 4 bases, J lost 4 bases, and 6 bases stayed unmatched. The CDR3 has 15 amino acids. Looked up from germline, CDR1 is SGHDN and CDR2 is FVKESK. CDR3 in amino acids: CASSPSGRPYNEQFF. The CDR3 bases are TGTGCCAGCAGCCCGAGCGGGAGACCTTACAATGAGCAGTTCTTC. Full variable domain (rest looked up from reference TRBV14 and TRBJ2-1): EAGVTQFPSHSVIEKGQTVTLRCDPISGHDNLYWYRRVMGKEIKFLLHFVKESKQDESGMPNNRFLAERTGGTYSTLKVQPAELEDSGVYFCASSPSGRPYNEQFFGPGTRLTVL.

The rearrangement uses TRBV5-1 and TRBJ2-7; 8 nucleotides match TRBD2. V lost 0 bases and J lost 6; bases outside the gene matches: 8. The V gene's germline CDR1 is SGHRS and CDR2 YFSETQ. This CDR3 comprises 15 residues. CDR3 region: CASSLAERETGEQYF. The CDR3 nucleotides read TGCGCCAGCAGCTTGGCGGAGCGGGAGACGGGCGAGCAGTACTTC.

This chain connects TRBV2 to TRBJ2-3, with 8 nucleotides matching TRBD2. V shed 10 bases and J 2 bases; nucleotides not matched to a gene: 14. The germline V gene has CDR1 SNHLY and CDR2 FYNNEI. The CDR3 contains 16 residues. The CDR3 protein is CATIIGGAGVTDTQYF. CDR3 nucleotide sequence: TGTGCCACCATCATCGGGGGGGCGGGGGTCACAGATACGCAGTATTTT.

CDR3 bases: TGTGCCAGCAGCTCGGGACAGGGGATCACAGATACGCAGTATTTT. Translating gives CASSSGQGITDTQYF. The chain has TRBV7-9 and TRBJ2-3; 10 positions agree with TRBD1. V lost 4 bases, J lost 2 bases, and 3 bases stayed unmatched. Germline loops: CDR1 SEHNR, CDR2 FQNEAQ (reference sequence). The CDR3 is made up of 15 amino acids.

This chain joins TRBV5-6 and TRBJ2-6; D uncertain. The CDR3 runs 16 residues. Germline V lookup: CDR1 SGHDT, CDR2 YYEEEE. Trimming cost V 0 bases and J 0 bases, with 7 bases left between them. Here the CDR3 reads CASSLDSSSGANVLTF. As DNA, the CDR3 is TGTGCCAGCAGCTTGGACAGTAGCTCTGGGGCCAACGTCCTGACTTTC.

The gene calls are TRBV5-4 and TRBJ2-1; TRBD2 agrees at 9 bases. The CDR3 is 19 residues long. Germline V gives CDR1 SGHNT, CDR2 YYREEE (reference sequence). Trimming cost V 5 bases and J 1 base; bases outside gene matches: 16. DNA of the CDR3: TGTGCCAGCAGTCCTGCGGGGAAGGCGGGAGGGCCATCCTACAATGAGCAGTTCTTC. Its protein product is CASSPAGKAGGPSYNEQFF. The full variable domain, with the rest looked up from reference TRBV5-4 and TRBJ2-1, is ETGVTQSPTHLIKTRGQQVTLRCSSQSGHNTVSWYQQALGQGPQFIFQYYREEENGRGNFPPRFSGLQFPNYSSELNVNALELDDSALYLCASSPAGKAGGPSYNEQFFGPGTRLTVL.